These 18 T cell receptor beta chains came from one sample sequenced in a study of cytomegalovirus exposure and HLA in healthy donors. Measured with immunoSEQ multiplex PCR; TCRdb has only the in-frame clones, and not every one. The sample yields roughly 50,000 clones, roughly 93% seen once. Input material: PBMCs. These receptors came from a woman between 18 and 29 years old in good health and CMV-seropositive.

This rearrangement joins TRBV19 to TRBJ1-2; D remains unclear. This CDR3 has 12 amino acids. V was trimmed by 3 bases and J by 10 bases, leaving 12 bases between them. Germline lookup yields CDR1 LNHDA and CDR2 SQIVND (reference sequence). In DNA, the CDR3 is TGTGCCAGTAGTATCCGAGGACTGAACTACACCTTC. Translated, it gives CASSIRGLNYTF.

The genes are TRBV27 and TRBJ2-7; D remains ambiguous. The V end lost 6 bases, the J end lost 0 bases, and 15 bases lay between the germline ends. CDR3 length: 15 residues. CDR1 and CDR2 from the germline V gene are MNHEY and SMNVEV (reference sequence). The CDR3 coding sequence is TGTGCCAGCAGCCCGAGTTCCCTTAGCTCCTACGAGCAGTACTTC. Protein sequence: CASSPSSLSSYEQYF.

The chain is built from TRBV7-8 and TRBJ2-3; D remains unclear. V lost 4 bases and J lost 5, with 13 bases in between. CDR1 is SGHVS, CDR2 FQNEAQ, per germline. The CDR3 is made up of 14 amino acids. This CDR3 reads CASSSVWLEDTQYF. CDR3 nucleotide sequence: TGTGCCAGCAGCTCCGTTTGGCTTGAAGATACGCAGTATTTT. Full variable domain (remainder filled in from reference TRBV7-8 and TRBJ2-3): GAGVSQSPRYKVAKRGQDVALRCDPISGHVSLFWYQQALGQGPEFLTYFQNEAQLDKSGLPSDRFFAERPEGSVSTLKIQRTQQEDSAVYLCASSSVWLEDTQYFGPGTRLTVL.

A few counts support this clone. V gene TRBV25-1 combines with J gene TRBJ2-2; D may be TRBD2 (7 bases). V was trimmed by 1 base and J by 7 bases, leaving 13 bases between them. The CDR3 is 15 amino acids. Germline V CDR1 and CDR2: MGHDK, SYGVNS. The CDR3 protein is CASSEWGGAGGELFF. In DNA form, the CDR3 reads TGTGCCAGCAGTGAATGGGGGGGGGCCGGCGGGGAGCTGTTTTTT.

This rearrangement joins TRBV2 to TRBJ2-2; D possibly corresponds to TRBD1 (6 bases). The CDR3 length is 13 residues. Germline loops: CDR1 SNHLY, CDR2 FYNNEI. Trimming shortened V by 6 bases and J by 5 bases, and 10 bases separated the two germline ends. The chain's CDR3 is CASRGARTGELFF. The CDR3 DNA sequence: TGTGCCAGCAGGGGGGCCCGAACCGGGGAGCTGTTTTTT.

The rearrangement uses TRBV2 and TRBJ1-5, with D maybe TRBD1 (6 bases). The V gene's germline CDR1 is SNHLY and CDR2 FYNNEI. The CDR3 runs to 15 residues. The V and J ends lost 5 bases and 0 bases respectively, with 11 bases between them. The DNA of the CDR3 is TGTGCCAGCAGTTGGCAGGGGTATAGCAATCAGCCCCAGCATTTT. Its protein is CASSWQGYSNQPQHF.

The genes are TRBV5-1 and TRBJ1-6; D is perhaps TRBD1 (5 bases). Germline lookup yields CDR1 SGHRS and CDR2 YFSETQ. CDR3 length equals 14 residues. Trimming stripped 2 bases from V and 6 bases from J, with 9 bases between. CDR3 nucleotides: TGCGCCAGCAGCTTTGGACAAACTAATTCACCCCTCCACTTT. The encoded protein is CASSFGQTNSPLHF. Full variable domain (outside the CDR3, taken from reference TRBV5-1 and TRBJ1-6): KAGVTQTPRYLIKTRGQQVTLSCSPISGHRSVSWYQQTPGQGLQFLFEYFSETQRNKGNFPGRFSGRQFSNSRSEMNVSTLELGDSALYLCASSFGQTNSPLHFGNGTRLTVT.

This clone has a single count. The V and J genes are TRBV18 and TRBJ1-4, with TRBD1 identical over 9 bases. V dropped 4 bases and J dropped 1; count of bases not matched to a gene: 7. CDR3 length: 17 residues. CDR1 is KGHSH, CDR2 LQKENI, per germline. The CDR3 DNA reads TGTGCCAGCTCACAAGACCCGGGACAGGGAACTAATGAAAAACTGTTTTTT. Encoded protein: CASSQDPGQGTNEKLFF.

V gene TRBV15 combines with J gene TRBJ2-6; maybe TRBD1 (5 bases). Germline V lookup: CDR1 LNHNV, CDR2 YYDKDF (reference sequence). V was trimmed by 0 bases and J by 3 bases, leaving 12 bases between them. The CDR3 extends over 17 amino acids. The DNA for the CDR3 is TGTGCCACCAGCAGAGATGGGGCAGGGCATGGGGCCAACGTCCTGACTTTC. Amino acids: CATSRDGAGHGANVLTF.

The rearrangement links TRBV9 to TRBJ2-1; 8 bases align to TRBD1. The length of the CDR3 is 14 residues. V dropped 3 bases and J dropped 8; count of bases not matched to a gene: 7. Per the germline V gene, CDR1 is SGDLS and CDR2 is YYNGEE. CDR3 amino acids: CASSAPGGWDEQFF. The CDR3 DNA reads TGTGCCAGCAGCGCCCCAGGGGGCTGGGATGAGCAGTTCTTC.

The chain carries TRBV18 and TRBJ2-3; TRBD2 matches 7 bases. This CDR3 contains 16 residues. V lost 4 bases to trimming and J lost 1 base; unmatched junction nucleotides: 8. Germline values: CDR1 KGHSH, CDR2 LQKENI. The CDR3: CASSLDLAARTDTQYF. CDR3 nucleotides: TGTGCCAGCTCACTAGACCTAGCGGCGCGCACAGATACGCAGTATTTT.

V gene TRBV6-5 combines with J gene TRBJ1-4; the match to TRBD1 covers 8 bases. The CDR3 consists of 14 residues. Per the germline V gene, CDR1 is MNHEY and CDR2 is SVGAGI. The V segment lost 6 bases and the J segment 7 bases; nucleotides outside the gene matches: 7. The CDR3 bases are TGTGCCAGCAGCCCGGACAGGGTTGGTGAAAAACTGTTTTTT. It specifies CASSPDRVGEKLFF.

In DNA, the CDR3 is TGTGCCAGCAGCTTAGGACTTGCCACAGATACGCAGTATTTT. Translated, it gives CASSLGLATDTQYF. The rearrangement joins TRBV11-3 to TRBJ2-3; no clear D gene. Trimming left V 1 base short and J 2 bases short, with 7 bases between. The CDR3 runs 14 residues. The V gene's germline CDR1 is SGHNT and CDR2 YENEEA.

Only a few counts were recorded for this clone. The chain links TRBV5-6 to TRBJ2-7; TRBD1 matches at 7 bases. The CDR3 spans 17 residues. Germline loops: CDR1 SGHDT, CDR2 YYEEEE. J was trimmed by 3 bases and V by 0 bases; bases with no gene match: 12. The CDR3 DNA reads TGTGCCAGCAGCTTGGCTGAGGGGGCAGGGAAGGACTACGAGCAGTACTTC. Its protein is CASSLAEGAGKDYEQYF.

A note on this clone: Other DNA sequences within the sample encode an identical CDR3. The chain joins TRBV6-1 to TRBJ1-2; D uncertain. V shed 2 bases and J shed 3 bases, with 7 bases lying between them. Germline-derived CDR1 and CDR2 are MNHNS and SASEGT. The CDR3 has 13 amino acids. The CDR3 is CASSESRDYGYTF. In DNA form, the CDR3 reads TGTGCCAGCAGTGAAAGTCGAGACTATGGCTACACCTTC.

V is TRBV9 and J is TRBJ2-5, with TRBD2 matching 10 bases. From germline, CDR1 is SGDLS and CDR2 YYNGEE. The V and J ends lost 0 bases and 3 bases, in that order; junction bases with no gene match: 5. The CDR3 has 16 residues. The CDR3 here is CASSVGGLAGEETQYF. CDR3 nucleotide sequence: TGTGCCAGCAGCGTAGGAGGGCTAGCGGGGGAAGAGACCCAGTACTTC. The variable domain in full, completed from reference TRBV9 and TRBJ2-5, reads DSGVTQTPKHLITATGQRVTLRCSPRSGDLSVYWYQQSLDQGLQFLIQYYNGEERAKGNILERFSAQQFPDLHSELNLSSLELGDSALYFCASSVGGLAGEETQYFGPGTRLLVL.

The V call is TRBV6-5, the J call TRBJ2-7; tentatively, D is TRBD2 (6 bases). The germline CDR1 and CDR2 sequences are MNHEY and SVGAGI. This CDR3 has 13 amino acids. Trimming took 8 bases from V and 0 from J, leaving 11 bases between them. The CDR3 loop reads CASGGGNSYEQYF. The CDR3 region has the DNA TGTGCCAGCGGTGGAGGGAACTCCTACGAGCAGTACTTC.

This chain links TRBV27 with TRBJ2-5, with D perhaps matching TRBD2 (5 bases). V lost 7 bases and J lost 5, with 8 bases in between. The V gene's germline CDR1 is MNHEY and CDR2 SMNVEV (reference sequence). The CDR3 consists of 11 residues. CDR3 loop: CASKTGETQYF. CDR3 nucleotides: TGTGCCAGCAAGACGGGGGAGACCCAGTACTTC.